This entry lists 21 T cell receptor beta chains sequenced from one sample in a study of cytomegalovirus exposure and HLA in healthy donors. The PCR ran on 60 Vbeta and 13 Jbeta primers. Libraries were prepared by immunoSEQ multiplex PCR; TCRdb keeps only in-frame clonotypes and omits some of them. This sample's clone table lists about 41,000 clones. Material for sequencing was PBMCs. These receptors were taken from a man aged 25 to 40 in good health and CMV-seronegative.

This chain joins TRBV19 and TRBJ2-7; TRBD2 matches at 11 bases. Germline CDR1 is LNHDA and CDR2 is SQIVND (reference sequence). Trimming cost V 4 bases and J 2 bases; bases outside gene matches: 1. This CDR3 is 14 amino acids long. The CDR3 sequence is CASSTSGGTYEQYF. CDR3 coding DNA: TGTGCCAGTAGTACTAGCGGGGGGACCTACGAGCAGTACTTC.

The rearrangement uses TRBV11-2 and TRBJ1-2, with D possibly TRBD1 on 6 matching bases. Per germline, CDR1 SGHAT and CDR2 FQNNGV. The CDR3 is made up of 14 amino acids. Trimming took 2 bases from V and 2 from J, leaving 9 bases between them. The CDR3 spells CASSLPDRNYGYTF. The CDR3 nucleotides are TGTGCCAGCAGCTTACCTGACAGGAACTATGGCTACACCTTC.

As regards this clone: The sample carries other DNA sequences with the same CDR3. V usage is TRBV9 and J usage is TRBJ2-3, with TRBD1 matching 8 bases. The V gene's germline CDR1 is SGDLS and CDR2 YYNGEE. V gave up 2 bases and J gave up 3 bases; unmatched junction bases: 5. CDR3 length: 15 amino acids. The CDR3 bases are TGTGCCAGCAGCGTCGGACAGGGTGCAACAGATACGCAGTATTTT. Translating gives CASSVGQGATDTQYF.

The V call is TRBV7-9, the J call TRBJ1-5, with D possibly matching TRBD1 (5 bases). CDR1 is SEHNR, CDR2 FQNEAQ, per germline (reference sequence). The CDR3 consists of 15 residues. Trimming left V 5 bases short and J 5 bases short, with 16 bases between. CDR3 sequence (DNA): TGTGCCAGCAGCCCGGATCAAGGGGTCTATCAGCCCCAGCATTTT. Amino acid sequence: CASSPDQGVYQPQHF.

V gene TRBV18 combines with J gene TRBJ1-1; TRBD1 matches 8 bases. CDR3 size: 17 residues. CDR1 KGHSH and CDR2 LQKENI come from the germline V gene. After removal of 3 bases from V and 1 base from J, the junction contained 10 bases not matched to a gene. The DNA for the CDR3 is TGTGCCAGCTCACCGGGCAGGGGGCGAATTGAGAACACTGAAGCTTTCTTT. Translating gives CASSPGRGRIENTEAFF.

This CDR3 reads CAGGQGQGAHQPQHF. The CDR3 DNA reads TGTGCCGGGGGCCAAGGGCAGGGGGCACATCAGCCCCAGCATTTT. This rearrangement joins TRBV30 to TRBJ1-5, with 8 positions matching TRBD1. Germline values: CDR1 GTSNPN, CDR2 SVGIG (reference sequence). The CDR3 is made up of 15 amino acids. V gave up 8 bases and J gave up 5 bases; unmatched junction bases: 14.

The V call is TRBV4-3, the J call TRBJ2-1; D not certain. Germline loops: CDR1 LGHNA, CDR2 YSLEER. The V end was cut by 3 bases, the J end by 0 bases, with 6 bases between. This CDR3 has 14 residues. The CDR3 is CASSQGSSYNEQFF. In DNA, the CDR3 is TGCGCCAGCAGCCAGGGCAGCTCCTACAATGAGCAGTTCTTC.

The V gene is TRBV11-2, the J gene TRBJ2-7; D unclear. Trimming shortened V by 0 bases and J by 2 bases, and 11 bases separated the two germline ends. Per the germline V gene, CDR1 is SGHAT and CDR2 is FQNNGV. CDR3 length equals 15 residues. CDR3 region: CASSLDGIPAYEQYF. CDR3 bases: TGTGCCAGCAGCTTAGATGGCATACCCGCCTACGAGCAGTACTTC.

As DNA, the CDR3 is TGTGCCAGCAGGGGACAGGGCACAGATACGCAGTATTTT. Its protein is CASRGQGTDTQYF. V is TRBV6-1 and J is TRBJ2-3, with 8 bases aligning to TRBD1. The CDR3 covers 13 residues. J gave up 1 base and V 6 bases, and 0 bases lay outside the gene matches. Germline V lookup: CDR1 MNHNS, CDR2 SASEGT.

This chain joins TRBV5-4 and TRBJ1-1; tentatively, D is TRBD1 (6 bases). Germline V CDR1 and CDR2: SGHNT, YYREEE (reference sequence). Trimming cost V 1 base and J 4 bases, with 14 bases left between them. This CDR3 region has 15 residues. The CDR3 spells CASSLSPGEGTEAFF. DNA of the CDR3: TGTGCCAGCAGCTTGTCCCCAGGGGAGGGCACTGAAGCTTTCTTT.

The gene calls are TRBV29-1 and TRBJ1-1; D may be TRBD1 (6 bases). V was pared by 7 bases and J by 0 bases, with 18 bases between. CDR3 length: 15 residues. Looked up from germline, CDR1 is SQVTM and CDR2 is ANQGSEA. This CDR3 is CSAIQGPLMNTEAFF. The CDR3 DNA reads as TGCAGCGCGATTCAGGGGCCGCTGATGAACACTGAAGCTTTCTTT.

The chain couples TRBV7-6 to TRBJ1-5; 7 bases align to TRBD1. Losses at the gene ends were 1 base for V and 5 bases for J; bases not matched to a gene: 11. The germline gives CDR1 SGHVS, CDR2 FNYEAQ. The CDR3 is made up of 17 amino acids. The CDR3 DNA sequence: TGTGCCAGCAGCTTAGGAAACCCGGGACAGTTTTATCAGCCCCAGCATTTT. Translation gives CASSLGNPGQFYQPQHF.

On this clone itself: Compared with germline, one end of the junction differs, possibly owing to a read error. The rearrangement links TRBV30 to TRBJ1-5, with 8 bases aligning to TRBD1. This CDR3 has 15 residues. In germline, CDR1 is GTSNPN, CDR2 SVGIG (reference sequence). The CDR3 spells CAGSAGLTGAQPQHF. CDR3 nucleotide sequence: TGTGCCGGGAGCGCGGGATTGACAGGGGCCCAGCCCCAGCATTTT.

In nucleotides, the CDR3 is TGTGCCAGCAGCTTGGGACAGGGATGGAACACTGAAGCTTTCTTT. Protein product: CASSLGQGWNTEAFF. This chain connects TRBV11-1 to TRBJ1-1; 9 nucleotides agree with TRBD1. With V trimmed by 3 bases and J by 1 base, 3 bases remained unmatched. The CDR3 contains 15 residues. Germline V lookup: CDR1 SGHAT, CDR2 FQDESV (reference sequence).

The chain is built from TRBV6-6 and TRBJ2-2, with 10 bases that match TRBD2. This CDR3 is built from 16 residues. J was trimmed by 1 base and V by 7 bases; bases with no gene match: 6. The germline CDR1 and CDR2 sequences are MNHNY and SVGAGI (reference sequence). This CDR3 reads CASTERGGLNTGELFF. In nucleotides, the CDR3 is TGTGCCAGCACCGAGCGGGGGGGTCTGAACACCGGGGAGCTGTTTTTT.

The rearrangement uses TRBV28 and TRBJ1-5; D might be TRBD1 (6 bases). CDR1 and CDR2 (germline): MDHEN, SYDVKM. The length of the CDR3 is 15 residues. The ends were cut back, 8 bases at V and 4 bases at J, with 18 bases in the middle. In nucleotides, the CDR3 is TGTGCCAGCCATTCTTCAGACAGGATAAATCAGCCCCAGCATTTT. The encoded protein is CASHSSDRINQPQHF. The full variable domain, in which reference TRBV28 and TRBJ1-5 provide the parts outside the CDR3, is DVKVTQSSRYLVKRTGEKVFLECVQDMDHENMFWYRQDPGLGLRLIYFSYDVKMKEKGDIPEGYSVSREKKERFSLILESASTNQTSMYLCASHSSDRINQPQHFGDGTRLSIL.

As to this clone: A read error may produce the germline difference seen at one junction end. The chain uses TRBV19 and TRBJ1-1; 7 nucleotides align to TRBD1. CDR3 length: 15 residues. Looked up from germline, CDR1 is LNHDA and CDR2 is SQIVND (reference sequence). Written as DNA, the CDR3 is TGTGCCAGTAGTATGCCCCGGCAGGGGGGAACTGAAGATTTCTTT. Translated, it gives CASSMPRQGGTEDFF.

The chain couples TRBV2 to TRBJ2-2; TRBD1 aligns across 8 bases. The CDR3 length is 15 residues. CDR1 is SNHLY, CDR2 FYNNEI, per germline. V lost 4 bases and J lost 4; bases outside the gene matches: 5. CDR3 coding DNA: TGTGCCAGCAGTGTAGCGCAGGGGGCCACCGGGGAGCTGTTTTTT. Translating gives CASSVAQGATGELFF.

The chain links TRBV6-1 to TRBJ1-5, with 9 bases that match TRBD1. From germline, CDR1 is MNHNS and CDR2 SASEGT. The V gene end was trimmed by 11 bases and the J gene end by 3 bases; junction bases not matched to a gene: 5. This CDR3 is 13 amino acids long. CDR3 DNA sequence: TGTGCCGGGGGACAGGGCCTCAATCAGCCCCAGCATTTT. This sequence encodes CAGGQGLNQPQHF.

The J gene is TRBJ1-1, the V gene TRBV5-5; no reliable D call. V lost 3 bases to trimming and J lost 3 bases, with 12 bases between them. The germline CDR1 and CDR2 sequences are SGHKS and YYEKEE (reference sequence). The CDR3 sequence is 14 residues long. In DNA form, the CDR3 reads TGTGCCAGCAGCTCCCCGGGATGGTACACTGAAGCTTTCTTT. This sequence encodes CASSSPGWYTEAFF.

CDR3: CASSFSEDLNTEAFF. The CDR3 DNA reads as TGTGCCAGCAGTTTTTCCGAAGACTTGAACACTGAAGCTTTCTTT. This chain uses TRBV27 with TRBJ1-1; no reliable D call. V was clipped by 3 bases and J by 0 bases, with 11 bases between them. Germline V gene sequence: CDR1 MNHEY, CDR2 SMNVEV (reference sequence). The CDR3 runs 15 residues.